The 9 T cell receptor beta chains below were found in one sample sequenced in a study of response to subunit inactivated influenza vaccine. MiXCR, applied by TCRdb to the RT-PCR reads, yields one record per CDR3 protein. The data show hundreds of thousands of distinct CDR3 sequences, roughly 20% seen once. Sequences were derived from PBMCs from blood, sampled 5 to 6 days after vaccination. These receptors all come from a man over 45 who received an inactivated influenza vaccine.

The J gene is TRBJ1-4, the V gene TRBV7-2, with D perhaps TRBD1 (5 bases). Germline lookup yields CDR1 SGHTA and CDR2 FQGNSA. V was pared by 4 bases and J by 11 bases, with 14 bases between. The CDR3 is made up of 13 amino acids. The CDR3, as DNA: TGTGCCAGCAGCTCCCCCTTTGAGGGGAAACTGTTTTTT. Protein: CASSSPFEGKLFF. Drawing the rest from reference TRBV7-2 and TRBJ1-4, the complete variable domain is GAGVSQSPSNKVTEKGKDVELRCDPISGHTALYWYRQSLGQGLEFLIYFQGNSAPDKSGLPSDRFSAERTGGSVSTLTIQRTQQEDSAVYLCASSSPFEGKLFFGSGTQLSVL.

CDR3 DNA: TGTGCCAGCAGCCACGGAGGACAGCTCTACAATGAGCAGTTCTTC. This codes for CASSHGGQLYNEQFF. The chain is built from TRBV12-3 or TRBV12-4 and TRBJ2-1; a weak D match, TRBD1 (6 bases). CDR3 length: 15 amino acids. The V end was cut by 6 bases, the J end by 3 bases, with 15 bases between.

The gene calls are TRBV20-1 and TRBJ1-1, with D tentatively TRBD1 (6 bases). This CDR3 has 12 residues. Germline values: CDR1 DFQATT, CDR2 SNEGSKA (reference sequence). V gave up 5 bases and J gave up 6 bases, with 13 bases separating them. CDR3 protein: CSAARGGAEAFF. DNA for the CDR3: TGCAGTGCTGCAAGGGGGGGGGCTGAAGCTTTCTTT.

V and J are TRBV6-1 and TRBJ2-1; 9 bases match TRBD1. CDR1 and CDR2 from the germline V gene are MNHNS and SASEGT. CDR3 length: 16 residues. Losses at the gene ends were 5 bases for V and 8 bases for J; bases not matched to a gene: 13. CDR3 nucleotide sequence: TGTGCCAGCAGTCCCCCTGGGACAGGGTATGGCCATGAGCAGTTCTTC. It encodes CASSPPGTGYGHEQFF.

CDR3 region: CASIKGASATLNEQFF. The CDR3, as DNA: TGTGCCAGCATCAAAGGAGCTAGCGCCACACTCAATGAGCAGTTCTTC. This chain uses TRBV2 with TRBJ2-1; D is perhaps TRBD2 (6 bases). CDR1 SNHLY and CDR2 FYNNEI come from the germline V gene. V was shortened by 7 bases and J by 6 bases, with 22 bases between the two germline ends. CDR3 length: 16 amino acids.

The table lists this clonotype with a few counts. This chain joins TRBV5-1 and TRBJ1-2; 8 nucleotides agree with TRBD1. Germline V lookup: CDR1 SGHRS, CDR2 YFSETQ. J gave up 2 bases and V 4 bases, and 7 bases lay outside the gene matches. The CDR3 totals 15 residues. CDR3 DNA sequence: TGCGCCAGCAGCGTGACAGGGGATACCAACTATGGCTACACCTTC. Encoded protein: CASSVTGDTNYGYTF. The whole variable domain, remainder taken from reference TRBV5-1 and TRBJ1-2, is KAGVTQTPRYLIKTRGQQVTLSCSPISGHRSVSWYQQTPGQGLQFLFEYFSETQRNKGNFPGRFSGRQFSNSRSEMNVSTLELGDSALYLCASSVTGDTNYGYTFGSGTRLTVV.

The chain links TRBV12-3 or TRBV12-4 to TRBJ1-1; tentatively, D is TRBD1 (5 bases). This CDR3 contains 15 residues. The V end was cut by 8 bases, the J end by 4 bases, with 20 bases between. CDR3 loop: CASLPPGPAGTEAFF. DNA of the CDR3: TGTGCCAGCCTCCCCCCGGGGCCAGCGGGCACTGAAGCTTTCTTT.

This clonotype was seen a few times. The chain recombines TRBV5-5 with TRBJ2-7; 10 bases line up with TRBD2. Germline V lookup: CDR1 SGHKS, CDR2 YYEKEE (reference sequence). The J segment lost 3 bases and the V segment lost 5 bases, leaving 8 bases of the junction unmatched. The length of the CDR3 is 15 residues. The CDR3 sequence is CASSAVAGGNYEQYF. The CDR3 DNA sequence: TGTGCCAGCAGTGCTGTAGCGGGAGGAAACTACGAGCAGTACTTC. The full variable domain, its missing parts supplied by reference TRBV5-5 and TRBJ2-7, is DAGVTQSPTHLIKTRGQQVTLRCSPISGHKSVSWYQQVLGQGPQFIFQYYEKEERGRGNFPDRFSARQFPNYSSELNVNALLLGDSALYLCASSAVAGGNYEQYFGPGTRLTVT.

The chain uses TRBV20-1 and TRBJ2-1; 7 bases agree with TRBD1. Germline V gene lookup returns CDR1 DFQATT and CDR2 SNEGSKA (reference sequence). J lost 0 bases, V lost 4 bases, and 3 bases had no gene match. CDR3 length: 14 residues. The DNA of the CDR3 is TGCAGTGCTACTACAGGGGACTCCTACAATGAGCAGTTCTTC. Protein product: CSATTGDSYNEQFF.